The 23 T cell receptor beta chains reported below all come from one sample, sequenced in a study of blood T cell repertoires in COVID-19. Some clones are missing from TCRdb's copy, which holds only in-frame ones; the method was immunoSEQ multiplex PCR. The sample lists about 190,000 clones, around 85% occurring once. The sequenced sample consisted of peripheral blood. These receptor sequences come from a man aged 50-60 years who had recovered from COVID-19.

This clone was counted a few times. V is TRBV12-3 or TRBV12-4 and J is TRBJ1-1; a weak D match, TRBD1 (5 bases). The CDR3 is 13 residues long. The V end lost 4 bases, the J end lost 6 bases, and 12 bases lay between the germline ends. CDR3 sequence (DNA): TGTGCCAGCAGTTCGCTAGGGGTGCCTGAAGCTTTCTTT. This codes for CASSSLGVPEAFF.

This sequence joins TRBV6-5 and TRBJ2-2; the D gene is possibly TRBD2 (6 bases). This CDR3 has 14 amino acids. CDR1 is MNHEY, CDR2 SVGAGI, per germline. Deletions cut 8 bases from V and 4 bases from J, with 14 bases between. The CDR3 bases are TGTGCCAGCGACCGGGAGTCGGGCACCGGGGAGCTGTTTTTT. Its translation is CASDRESGTGELFF.

V usage is TRBV13 and J usage is TRBJ2-6; TRBD1 might be the D (6 bases). CDR3 length equals 16 residues. Trimming pared 6 bases from V and 1 base from J, leaving 13 bases between. Germline V CDR1 and CDR2: PRHDT, FYEKMQ (reference sequence). The CDR3 reads CASSLDSSSGANVLTF. CDR3 coding DNA: TGTGCCAGCAGTTTGGACAGCTCATCTGGGGCCAACGTCCTGACTTTC.

The chain uses TRBV5-4 and TRBJ1-1, with TRBD1 identical over 8 bases. The CDR3 is made up of 15 amino acids. Per germline, CDR1 SGHNT and CDR2 YYREEE (reference sequence). The ends lost 5 bases at V and 4 bases at J; junction bases unmatched: 10. CDR3 in DNA: TGTGCCAGCAGTTTTAAAGACAGGGGTGGCACTGAAGCTTTCTTT. It specifies CASSFKDRGGTEAFF.

This chain uses TRBV7-9 with TRBJ2-1; 11 bases match TRBD2. There are 17 residues in the CDR3. V shed 5 bases and J 6 bases; nucleotides not matched to a gene: 12. CDR1 is SEHNR and CDR2 is FQNEAQ in the germline V gene (reference sequence). CDR3 protein: CASSPTALAGDFNEQFF. In DNA, the CDR3 is TGTGCCAGCAGCCCCACGGCACTAGCGGGAGACTTCAATGAGCAGTTCTTC.

The chain couples TRBV9 to TRBJ2-1; 9 bases match TRBD2. The germline CDR1 and CDR2 sequences are SGDLS and YYNGEE. The CDR3 contains 15 residues. J was trimmed by 6 bases and V by 3 bases; bases with no gene match: 7. Here the CDR3 reads CASSGRTSEFNEQFF. DNA of the CDR3: TGTGCCAGCAGCGGCCGGACTAGCGAGTTCAATGAGCAGTTCTTC.

The V gene is TRBV28, the J gene TRBJ2-5; 8 bases are a match to TRBD2. The V gene end was trimmed by 8 bases and the J gene end by 5 bases; junction bases not matched to a gene: 10. Germline CDR1 MDHEN, CDR2 SYDVKM. The CDR3 runs 14 residues. The CDR3 loop reads CASLGGGRWETQYF. The CDR3 DNA is TGTGCCAGCCTCGGAGGCGGGAGGTGGGAGACCCAGTACTTC.

This clone turned up a few times. The V call is TRBV6-2 or TRBV6-3, the J call TRBJ1-4, with D maybe TRBD1 (6 bases). CDR3 length: 15 amino acids. CDR1 is MNHEY and CDR2 is SVGEGT in the germline V gene. Trimming removed 2 bases at V and 7 bases at J, with 14 bases between. CDR3 residues: CASSYPPGVGEKLFF. The CDR3 DNA follows: TGTGCCAGCAGTTACCCTCCAGGGGTTGGTGAAAAACTGTTTTTT.

The chain employs TRBV5-6 and TRBJ2-1, with 8 bases identical to TRBD1. Germline CDR1 reads SGHDT; CDR2 reads YYEEEE. V lost 4 bases and J lost 2; bases outside the gene matches: 5. This CDR3 has 15 amino acids. The CDR3 sequence: CASSDRGITYNEQFF. As DNA, the CDR3 is TGTGCCAGCAGCGACAGGGGTATCACCTACAATGAGCAGTTCTTC.

The chain couples TRBV21-1 to TRBJ2-7; the table names TRBD2, a call not compared with the DNA. TRBV21-1 is a pseudogene. The CDR3 has 15 amino acids. The CDR3 here is CASSRLARLSYEQYF. CDR3 in DNA: TGTGCCAGCAGCCGTCTAGCGAGACTTTCCTACGAGCAGTACTTC.

This clone was observed a handful of times. The V call is TRBV18, the J call TRBJ1-6; the D is unclear. The CDR3 is made up of 16 amino acids. The V gene's germline CDR1 is KGHSH and CDR2 LQKENI. Between the trimmed V and J ends, which lost 6 bases and 6 bases, there was a span of 18 bases. CDR3 in amino acids: CASSQRDAGFNSPLHF. In DNA, the CDR3 is TGTGCCAGCTCCCAGCGTGACGCCGGTTTTAATTCACCCCTCCACTTT.

This clone turned up a few times. The chain recombines TRBV4-2 with TRBJ2-3; the D gene is possibly TRBD1 (6 bases). The CDR3 sequence is 15 residues long. Germline CDR1 LGHNA, CDR2 YNFKEQ. With 1 base removed from V and 1 base from J, the gap between germline ends came to 9 bases. CDR3 sequence: CASSQGQVRTDTQYF. The CDR3 DNA reads as TGTGCCAGCAGCCAAGGACAGGTCCGCACAGATACGCAGTATTTT.

This chain uses TRBV7-9 with TRBJ1-4; 7 nucleotides align to TRBD1. CDR3 length equals 13 residues. J gave up 6 bases and V 10 bases, and 8 bases lay outside the gene matches. CDR1 is SEHNR and CDR2 is FQNEAQ in the germline V gene (reference sequence). The CDR3 DNA reads as TGTGCCACCCACAGGGGTTTGGATGAAAAACTGTTTTTT. It yields the protein CATHRGLDEKLFF.

The rearrangement links TRBV5-1 to TRBJ2-3, with a possible D match to TRBD2 (6 bases). Trimming took 0 bases from V and 3 from J, leaving 11 bases between them. CDR3 size: 15 residues. Germline V gene lookup returns CDR1 SGHRS and CDR2 YFSETQ. CDR3 residues: CASSLAGDLTDTQYF. DNA for the CDR3: TGCGCCAGCAGCTTGGCGGGAGATTTGACAGATACGCAGTATTTT.

This chain uses TRBV30 with TRBJ1-4; no reliable D call. Germline V gives CDR1 GTSNPN, CDR2 SVGIG (reference sequence). CDR3 length equals 15 residues. Trimming removed 4 bases at V and 7 bases at J, with 19 bases between. CDR3 region: CAWIQAGKRTEKLFF. The DNA for the CDR3 is TGTGCCTGGATTCAAGCGGGAAAACGGACTGAAAAACTGTTTTTT.

This rearrangement joins TRBV7-2 to TRBJ2-3; TRBD1 matches 7 bases. Losses at the gene ends were 4 bases for V and 4 bases for J; bases not matched to a gene: 5. The CDR3 contains 14 residues. Germline assignment: CDR1 SGHTA and CDR2 FQGNSA. The CDR3 DNA reads as TGTGCCAGCAGCTCACGGACAGGATCAGATACGCAGTATTTT. Amino acid sequence: CASSSRTGSDTQYF.

In this sample, this clone turned up a few times. The chain has TRBV5-8 and TRBJ1-1; D ambiguous. Germline V CDR1 and CDR2: SGHTS, YDEGEE. The V gene lost 4 bases and the J gene lost 1 base, with 11 bases spanning the gap. The CDR3 length is 14 residues. The chain's CDR3 is CASSRTRSNTEAFF. The CDR3 bases are TGTGCCAGCAGCCGGACTCGTTCGAACACTGAAGCTTTCTTT.

This clone has at least ten counts. The genes are TRBV5-4 and TRBJ2-7, with D perhaps matching TRBD1 (6 bases). The CDR3 contains 17 residues. Germline V gene sequence: CDR1 SGHNT, CDR2 YYREEE (reference sequence). V was shortened by 0 bases and J by 2 bases, with 18 bases between the two germline ends. The CDR3 loop reads CASSLGTGRGYPYEQYF. The DNA of the CDR3 is TGTGCCAGCAGCTTGGGGACGGGCAGGGGATACCCCTACGAGCAGTACTTC.

The chain carries TRBV5-6 and TRBJ2-1; 8 bases are shared with TRBD1. Per germline, CDR1 SGHDT and CDR2 YYEEEE. The ends lost 0 bases at V and 3 bases at J; junction bases unmatched: 11. This CDR3 spans 18 amino acids. CDR3 protein: CASSLVARGRAVYNEQFF. The DNA for the CDR3 is TGTGCCAGCAGCTTGGTGGCCAGGGGGCGCGCGGTCTACAATGAGCAGTTCTTC.

The rearrangement links TRBV6-5 to TRBJ1-1; a possible D gene is TRBD1 (6 bases). The CDR3 is 13 amino acids. The V and J ends lost 6 bases and 5 bases respectively, with 13 bases between them. Germline V gene data show CDR1 as MNHEY and CDR2 as SVGAGI. CDR3 amino acids: CASRSQGATEAFF. DNA for the CDR3: TGTGCCAGCAGGTCACAGGGCGCAACTGAAGCTTTCTTT.

The chain uses TRBV5-1 and TRBJ2-4; 7 nucleotides match TRBD2. The CDR3 extends over 13 amino acids. Germline CDR1 SGHRS, CDR2 YFSETQ. V lost 5 bases, J lost 10 bases, and 9 bases stayed unmatched. CDR3 bases: TGCGCCAGCAGTCTGATCGGGGAGGGGATTCAGTACTTC. Translation: CASSLIGEGIQYF.

The rearrangement uses TRBV28 and TRBJ2-1; tentatively, D is TRBD1 (6 bases). CDR1 and CDR2 from the germline V gene are MDHEN and SYDVKM. This CDR3 is 16 amino acids long. Deletions cut 3 bases from V and 3 bases from J, with 15 bases between. CDR3 coding DNA: TGTGCCAGCAGTTTTAAGCCACAGGGTAGCTACAATGAGCAGTTCTTC. Translation: CASSFKPQGSYNEQFF.

This chain links TRBV27 with TRBJ2-3; no firm D call. Trimming took off 5 bases at V and 1 base at J, with 10 bases between the two ends. Germline lookup yields CDR1 MNHEY and CDR2 SMNVEV (reference sequence). The CDR3 runs to 14 residues. The CDR3 loop is CASSPFSGTDTQYF. The CDR3 DNA follows: TGTGCCAGCAGTCCCTTCTCCGGCACAGATACGCAGTATTTT.